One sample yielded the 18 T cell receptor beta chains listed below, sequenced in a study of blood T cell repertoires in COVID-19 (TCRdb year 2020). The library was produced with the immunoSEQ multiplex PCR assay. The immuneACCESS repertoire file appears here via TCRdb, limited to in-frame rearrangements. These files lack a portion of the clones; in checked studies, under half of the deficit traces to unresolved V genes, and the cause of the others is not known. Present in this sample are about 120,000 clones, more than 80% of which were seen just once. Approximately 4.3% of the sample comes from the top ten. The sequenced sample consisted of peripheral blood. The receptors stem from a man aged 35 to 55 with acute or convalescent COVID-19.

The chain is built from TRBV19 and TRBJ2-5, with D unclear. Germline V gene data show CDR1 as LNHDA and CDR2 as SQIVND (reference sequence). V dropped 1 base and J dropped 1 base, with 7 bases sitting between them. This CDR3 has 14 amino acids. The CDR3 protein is CASSIGGFQETQYF. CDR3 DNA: TGTGCCAGTAGTATAGGAGGCTTCCAAGAGACCCAGTACTTC.

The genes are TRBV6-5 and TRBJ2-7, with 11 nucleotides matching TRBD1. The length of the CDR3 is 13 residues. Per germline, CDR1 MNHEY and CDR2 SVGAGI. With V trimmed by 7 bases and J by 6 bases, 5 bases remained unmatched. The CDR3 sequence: CASTPGQGVEQYF. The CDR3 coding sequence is TGTGCCAGCACCCCGGGACAGGGGGTCGAGCAGTACTTC.

The CDR3 coding sequence is TGCGCCAGCAGTGAGAATAGCGGGAGTGGGTACAATGAGCAGTTCTTC. Translation gives CASSENSGSGYNEQFF. The rearrangement links TRBV10-2 to TRBJ2-1, with 9 bases aligning to TRBD2. Losses at the gene ends were 2 bases for V and 4 bases for J; bases not matched to a gene: 6. The CDR3 runs 16 residues. Per germline, CDR1 WSHSY and CDR2 SAAADI.

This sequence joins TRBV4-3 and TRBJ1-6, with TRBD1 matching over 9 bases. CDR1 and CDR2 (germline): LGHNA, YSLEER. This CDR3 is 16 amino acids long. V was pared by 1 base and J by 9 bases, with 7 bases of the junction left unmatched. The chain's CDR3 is CASSQGPGQGVSPLHF. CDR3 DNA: TGCGCCAGCAGCCAAGGGCCGGGACAGGGTGTTTCACCCCTCCACTTT.

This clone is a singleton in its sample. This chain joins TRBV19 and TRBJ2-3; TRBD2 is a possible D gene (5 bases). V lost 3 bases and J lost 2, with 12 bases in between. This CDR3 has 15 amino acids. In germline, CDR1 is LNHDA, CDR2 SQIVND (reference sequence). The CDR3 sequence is CASSMSAEITDTQYF. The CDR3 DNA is TGTGCCAGTAGTATGTCAGCGGAGATCACAGATACGCAGTATTTT.

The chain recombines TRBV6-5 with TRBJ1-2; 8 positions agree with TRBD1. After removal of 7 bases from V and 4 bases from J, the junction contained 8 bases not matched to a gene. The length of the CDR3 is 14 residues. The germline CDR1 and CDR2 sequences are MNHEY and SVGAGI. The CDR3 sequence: CASNRQGSSYGYTF. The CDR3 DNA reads TGTGCCAGCAATCGACAGGGGTCCTCCTATGGCTACACCTTC.

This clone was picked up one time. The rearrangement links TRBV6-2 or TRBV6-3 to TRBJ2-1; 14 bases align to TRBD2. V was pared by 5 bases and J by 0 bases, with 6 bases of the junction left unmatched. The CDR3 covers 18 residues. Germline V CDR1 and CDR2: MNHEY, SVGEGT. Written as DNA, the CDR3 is TGTGCCAGCAGTCATACGGGACTAGCGGGAGTCTCCTACAATGAGCAGTTCTTC. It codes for CASSHTGLAGVSYNEQFF.

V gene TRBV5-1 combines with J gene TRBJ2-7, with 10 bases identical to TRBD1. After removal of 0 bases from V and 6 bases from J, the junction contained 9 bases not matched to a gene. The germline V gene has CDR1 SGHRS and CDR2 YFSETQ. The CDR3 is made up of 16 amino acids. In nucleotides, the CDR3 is TGCGCCAGCAGCTTGGACCGTGGGGACAGGGGTGGCGAGCAGTACTTC. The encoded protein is CASSLDRGDRGGEQYF.

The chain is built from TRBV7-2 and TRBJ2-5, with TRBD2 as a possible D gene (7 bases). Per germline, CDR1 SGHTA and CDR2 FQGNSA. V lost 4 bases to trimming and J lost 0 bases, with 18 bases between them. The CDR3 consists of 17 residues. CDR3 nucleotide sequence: TGTGCCAGCAGCTCCTACTTTGGGGGGGACAACCAAGAGACCCAGTACTTC. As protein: CASSSYFGGDNQETQYF.

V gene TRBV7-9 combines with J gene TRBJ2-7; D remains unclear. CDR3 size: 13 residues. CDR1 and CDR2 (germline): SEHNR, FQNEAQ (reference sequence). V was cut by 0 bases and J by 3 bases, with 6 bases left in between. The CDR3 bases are TGTGCCAGCAGCTTAGCGGGCAGCTACGAGCAGTACTTC. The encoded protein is CASSLAGSYEQYF.

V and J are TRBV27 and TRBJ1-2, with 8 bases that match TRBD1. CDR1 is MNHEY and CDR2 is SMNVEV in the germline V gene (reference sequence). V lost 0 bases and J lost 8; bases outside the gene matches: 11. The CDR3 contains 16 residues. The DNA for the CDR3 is TGTGCCAGCAGTTTATCGCCCCGCGGGACAGGCGGCGGCTACACCTTC. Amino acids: CASSLSPRGTGGGYTF.

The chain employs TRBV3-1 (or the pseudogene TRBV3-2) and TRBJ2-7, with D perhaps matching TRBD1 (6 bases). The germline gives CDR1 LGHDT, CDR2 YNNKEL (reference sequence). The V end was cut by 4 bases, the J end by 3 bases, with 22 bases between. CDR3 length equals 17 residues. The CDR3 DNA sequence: TGTGCCAGCAGCCTTTCCCCAGACAGGAGTAGTATCTACGAGCAGTACTTC. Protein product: CASSLSPDRSSIYEQYF.

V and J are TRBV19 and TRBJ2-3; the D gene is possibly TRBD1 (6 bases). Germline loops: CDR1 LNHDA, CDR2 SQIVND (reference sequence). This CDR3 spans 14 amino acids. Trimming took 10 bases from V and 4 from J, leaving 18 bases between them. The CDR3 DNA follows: TGTGCCACCAGATATGGACAGTTTCCAGATACGCAGTATTTT. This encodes CATRYGQFPDTQYF.

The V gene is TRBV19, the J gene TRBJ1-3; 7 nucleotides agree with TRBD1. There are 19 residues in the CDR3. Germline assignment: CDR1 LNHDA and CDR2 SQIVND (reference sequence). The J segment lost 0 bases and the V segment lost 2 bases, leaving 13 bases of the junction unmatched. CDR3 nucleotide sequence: TGTGCCAGTAGTATACAGTACAGGGGCCCATTTCTCTCTGGAAACACCATATATTTT. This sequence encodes CASSIQYRGPFLSGNTIYF.

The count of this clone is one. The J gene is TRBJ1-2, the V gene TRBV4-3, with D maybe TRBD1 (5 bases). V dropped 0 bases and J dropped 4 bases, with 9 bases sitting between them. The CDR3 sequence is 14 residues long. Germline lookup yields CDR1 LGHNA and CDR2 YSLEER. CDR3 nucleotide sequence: TGCGCCAGCAGCCAAGAGGAGGGGCCCTATGGCTACACCTTC. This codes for CASSQEEGPYGYTF.

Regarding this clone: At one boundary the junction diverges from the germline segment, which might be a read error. CDR3 in amino acids: CASSGNGQGEAF. As DNA, the CDR3 is TGTGCCAGTAGTGGAAATGGACAGGGGGAAGCCTTC. This sequence joins TRBV19 and TRBJ1-2, with 10 bases identical to TRBD1. CDR3 length: 12 residues. CDR1 and CDR2 (germline): LNHDA, SQIVND (reference sequence).

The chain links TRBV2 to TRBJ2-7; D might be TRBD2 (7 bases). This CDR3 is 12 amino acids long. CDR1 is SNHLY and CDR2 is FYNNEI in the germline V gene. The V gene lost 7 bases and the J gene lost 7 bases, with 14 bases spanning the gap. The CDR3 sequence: CASTRTAGEQYF. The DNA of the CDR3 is TGTGCCAGCACCCGGACAGCGGGGGAGCAGTACTTC.

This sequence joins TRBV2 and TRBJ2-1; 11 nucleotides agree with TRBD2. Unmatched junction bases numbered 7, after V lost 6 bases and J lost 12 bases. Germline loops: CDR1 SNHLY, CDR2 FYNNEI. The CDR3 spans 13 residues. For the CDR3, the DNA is TGTGCCAGCAGACTAGCGGGAGAAATACGGCAGTTCTTC. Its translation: CASRLAGEIRQFF.